This T cell receptor beta chain was recovered during a study of blood T cells in healthy people across ages. A J-beta primer mix and a sample-barcoded 5' primer were used in a second PCR of roughly 6 to 11 cycles. Each cDNA molecule was tagged by a template-switch adaptor that had 12 random nucleotides. TCRdb reprocessed the 5' RACE reads with MiXCR, giving one entry per CDR3 protein. The table lists 1.6 million or so distinct CDR3 sequences, around 35% of them singletons, with about 11% in the top ten. CDR3 size: 17 residues. CDR1 and CDR2 from the germline V gene are SGHVS and FNYEAQ. V lost 5 bases to trimming and J lost 0 bases; unmatched junction nucleotides: 10.

Sequencing was done on a sample of blood. The clonotype was recovered from a woman aged 25-40 years in good health. J is TRBJ2-3 and V is TRBV7-6, with TRBD2 matching over 8 bases. CDR3 amino acids: CASSPPPLAGSTDTQYF. The CDR3 bases are TGTGCCAGCAGCCCGCCCCCTCTAGCGGGTAGCACAGATACGCAGTATTTT. Full variable domain (remainder filled in from reference TRBV7-6 and TRBJ2-3): GAGVSQSPRYKVTKRGQDVALRCDPISGHVSLYWYRQALGQGPEFLTYFNYEAQQDKSGLPNDRFSAERPEGSISTLTIQRTEQRDSAMYRCASSPPPLAGSTDTQYFGPGTRLTVL.